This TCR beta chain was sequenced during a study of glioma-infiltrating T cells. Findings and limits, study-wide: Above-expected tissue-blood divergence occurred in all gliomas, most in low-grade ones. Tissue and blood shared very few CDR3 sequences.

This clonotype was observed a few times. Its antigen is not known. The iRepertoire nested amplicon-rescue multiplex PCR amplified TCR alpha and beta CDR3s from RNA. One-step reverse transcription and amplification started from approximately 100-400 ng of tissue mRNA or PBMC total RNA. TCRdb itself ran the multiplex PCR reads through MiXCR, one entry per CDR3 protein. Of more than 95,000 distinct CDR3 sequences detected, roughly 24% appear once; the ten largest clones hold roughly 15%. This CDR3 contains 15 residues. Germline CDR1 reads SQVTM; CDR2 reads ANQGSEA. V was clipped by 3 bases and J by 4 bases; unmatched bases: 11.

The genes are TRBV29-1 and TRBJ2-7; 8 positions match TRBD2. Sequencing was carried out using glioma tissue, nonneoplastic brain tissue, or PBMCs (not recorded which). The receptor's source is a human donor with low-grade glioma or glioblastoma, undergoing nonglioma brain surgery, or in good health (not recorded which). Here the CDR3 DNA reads TGCAGCGTTGATGGGCTAGCGGGCCGACCGTACGAGCAGTACTTC. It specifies CSVDGLAGRPYEQYF.